The T cell receptor (beta chain) described here comes from a study of siplizumab effects on memory and regulatory T cells. Study findings and constraints: Naive T cells were seen as more diverse than memory cells and as major alloresponse contributors.

Germline V gives CDR1 LNHDA, CDR2 SQIVND (reference sequence). V shed 4 bases and J 7 bases; nucleotides not matched to a gene: 9. The CDR3 is 16 residues long. Sequencing of each sample assayed around 10^5 TCR templates. This table comes from immunoSEQ multiplex PCR, and its TCRdb copy is limited to in-frame clones, with some not included. The sample has approximately 60,000 clones, roughly 96% seen once. A note on this clone: Antigen: not known.

Specimen: naive CD8+ T cells sorted from blood. This TCR derives from a human donor in good health. The chain joins TRBV19 to TRBJ2-1, with 11 positions matching TRBD2. The DNA for the CDR3 is TGTGCCAGTAGTACCTCCTCACTAGCGGGGGAAAATGAGCAGTTCTTC. As protein: CASSTSSLAGENEQFF.